Below are 5 T cell receptor beta chains sequenced from a single sample in a study of T cells and Merkel cell carcinoma outcomes. Clones were sequenced by immunoSEQ multiplex PCR, and TCRdb holds only the in-frame ones, with some missing. The table includes 2,500 to 3,500 clones, over 75% detected once. What was sequenced was tumor tissue from Merkel cell carcinoma. These receptors originate from a human donor with Merkel cell carcinoma.

This clone appeared a few times. V and J are TRBV7-2 and TRBJ2-2; D may be TRBD2 (6 bases). The germline V gene encodes CDR1 SGHTA and CDR2 FQGNSA. This CDR3 comprises 14 residues. V shed 4 bases and J shed 1 base, with 7 bases lying between them. The CDR3 region is CASSSGLNTGELFF. CDR3 DNA: TGTGCCAGCAGCTCGGGACTGAACACCGGGGAGCTGTTTTTT.

The chain has TRBV11-2 and TRBJ2-7, with D possibly being TRBD1 (6 bases). The CDR3 sequence is 17 residues long. CDR1 and CDR2 from the germline V gene are SGHAT and FQNNGV. Trimming took off 5 bases at V and 2 bases at J, with 22 bases between the two ends. CDR3 coding DNA: TGTGCCAGCAGCCGCTCTGGACAGCCAAAGGGGACCTACGAGCAGTACTTC. It specifies CASSRSGQPKGTYEQYF.

The chain employs TRBV10-3 and TRBJ2-1, with a possible D match to TRBD2 (6 bases). V dropped 5 bases and J dropped 5 bases, with 13 bases sitting between them. The CDR3 runs 14 residues. CDR1 and CDR2 from the germline V gene are ENHRY and SYGVKD. The CDR3 is CAISMGGYDNEQFF. The CDR3 DNA is TGTGCCATCAGTATGGGGGGTTATGACAATGAGCAGTTCTTC.

The chain has TRBV11-2 and TRBJ2-7; D is unclear. With 0 bases removed from V and 4 bases from J, the gap between germline ends came to 7 bases. The CDR3 sequence is 13 residues long. The germline CDR1 and CDR2 sequences are SGHAT and FQNNGV. The CDR3 region is CASSLDSGYEQYF. In DNA form, the CDR3 reads TGTGCCAGCAGCTTAGATAGTGGGTACGAGCAGTACTTC.

The rearrangement uses TRBV5-1 and TRBJ1-2; D possibly corresponds to TRBD1 (6 bases). Germline V gene data show CDR1 as SGHRS and CDR2 as YFSETQ. The V gene lost 3 bases and the J gene lost 2 bases, with 17 bases spanning the gap. The CDR3 runs to 16 residues. CDR3 in DNA: TGCGCCAGCAGCTCAACCGAACTTACAGGGAACTATGGCTACACCTTC. Translation gives CASSSTELTGNYGYTF.